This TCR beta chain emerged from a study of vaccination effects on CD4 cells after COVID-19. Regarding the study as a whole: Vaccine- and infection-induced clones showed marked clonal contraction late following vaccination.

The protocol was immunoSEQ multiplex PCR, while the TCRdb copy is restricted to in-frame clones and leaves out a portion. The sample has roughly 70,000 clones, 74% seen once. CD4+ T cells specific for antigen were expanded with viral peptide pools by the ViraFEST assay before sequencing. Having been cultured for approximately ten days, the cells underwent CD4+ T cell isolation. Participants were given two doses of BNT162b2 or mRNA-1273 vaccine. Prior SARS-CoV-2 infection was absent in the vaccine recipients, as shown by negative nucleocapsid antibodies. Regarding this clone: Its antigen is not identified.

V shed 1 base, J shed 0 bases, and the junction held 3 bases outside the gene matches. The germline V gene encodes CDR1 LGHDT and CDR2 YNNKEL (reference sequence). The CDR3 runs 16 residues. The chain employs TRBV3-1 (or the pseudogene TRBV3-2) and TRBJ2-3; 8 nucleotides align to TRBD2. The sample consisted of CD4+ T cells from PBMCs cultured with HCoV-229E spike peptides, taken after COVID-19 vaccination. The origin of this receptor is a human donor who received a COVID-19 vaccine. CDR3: CASSQAGLGSTDTQYF. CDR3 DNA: TGTGCCAGCAGCCAAGCGGGACTAGGGAGCACAGATACGCAGTATTTT.